Detailed here is one T cell receptor (beta chain). The data originate from a study of control samples from healthy donors and cancer patients. After removal of 3 bases from V and 0 bases from J, the junction contained 7 bases not matched to a gene. The length of the CDR3 is 16 residues. Germline lookup yields CDR1 LNHDA and CDR2 SQIVND (reference sequence). TCRdb keeps only in-frame clones here, not all; method: immunoSEQ multiplex PCR. Of roughly 120,000 clones detected, more than 75% appear once; the ten largest clones hold less than 3%. The chain couples TRBV19 to TRBJ1-1; 7 nucleotides align to TRBD1. The sample was blood. The sequence was collected from a woman aged 70-85 years in good health. CDR3 sequence: CASSIGGTALNTEAFF. CDR3 DNA: TGTGCCAGTAGTATCGGGGGGACAGCTTTGAACACTGAAGCTTTCTTT.